The 30 T cell receptor beta chains given below trace back to one sample, sequenced in a study of T-cell reconstitution after alpha-beta-depleted transplantation in children. Unique molecular identifiers were built into the TCRbeta library. TCRdb re-derived calls from the PCR reads in MiXCR, one entry per CDR3 protein. The table shows 420,000 or so distinct CDR3 sequences, with roughly 11% occurring only once. Sequences were derived from PBMCs from the stem cell graft donor, sampled from the stem cell graft. These receptors were taken from a human donor who donated a stem cell graft to a child with acute myeloid leukemia.

This clonotype showed up just a few times. CDR3 DNA sequence: TGCAGTGCCCCCGGTCAGCGGGGGGGCTATGAGCAGTTCTTC. The encoded protein is CSAPGQRGGYEQFF. The J gene is TRBJ2-1, the V gene TRBV20-1; TRBD2 aligns across 10 bases. V shed 6 bases and J 8 bases; nucleotides not matched to a gene: 10. The CDR3 contains 14 residues. CDR1 and CDR2 (germline): DFQATT, SNEGSKA (reference sequence).

This clonotype was observed a handful of times. The V call is TRBV20-1, the J call TRBJ1-6; possibly TRBD1 for D (5 bases). The germline V and J ends were trimmed by 2 bases and 0 bases, with 14 bases remaining between them. The CDR3 totals 17 residues. CDR1 and CDR2 from the germline V gene are DFQATT and SNEGSKA (reference sequence). The CDR3 sequence is CSARPSGTFSYNSPLHF. CDR3 coding DNA: TGCAGTGCTAGACCCAGCGGGACTTTCTCCTATAATTCACCCCTCCACTTT.

The chain joins TRBV15 to TRBJ2-3; 8 bases fit TRBD2. CDR1 LNHNV and CDR2 YYDKDF come from the germline V gene (reference sequence). V shed 0 bases, J shed 2 bases, and the junction held 1 base outside the gene matches. This CDR3 comprises 15 residues. CDR3 in DNA: TGTGCCACCAGCAGAGAACTAGCGGCCACAGATACGCAGTATTTT. Its protein product is CATSRELAATDTQYF.

This clonotype occurred a few times. The V call is TRBV6-2 or TRBV6-3, the J call TRBJ1-4; D perhaps matches TRBD1 (5 bases). The germline V gene has CDR1 MNHEY and CDR2 SVGEGT. V was shortened by 6 bases and J by 3 bases, with 29 bases between the two germline ends. The CDR3 runs 20 residues. CDR3 amino acids: CASRRRRGLQVPRPNEKLFF. DNA for the CDR3: TGTGCCAGCAGACGTCGAAGAGGATTACAGGTTCCCAGACCTAATGAAAAACTGTTTTTT.

The V and J genes are TRBV7-2 and TRBJ2-1; 10 bases match TRBD2. The V gene's germline CDR1 is SGHTA and CDR2 FQGNSA. This CDR3 has 15 amino acids. Germline trimming cut 5 bases from V and 16 bases from J; bases unmatched to any gene: 17. The CDR3 nucleotides are TGTGCCAGCAGCCCCTTCAAAGGCGGACTAGCGGTTCTCTTCTTC. Translated: CASSPFKGGLAVLFF.

The chain has TRBV6-5 and TRBJ2-7, with D perhaps matching TRBD1 (6 bases). V shed 0 bases and J shed 4 bases, with 13 bases lying between them. Germline CDR1 and CDR2: MNHEY and SVGAGI. The CDR3 is made up of 15 amino acids. The CDR3 nucleotides are TGTGCCAGCAGTTACTCTCAGGGGCTGTCGTACGAGCAGTACTTC. This sequence encodes CASSYSQGLSYEQYF.

The sample holds a few counts of this clonotype. CDR3 coding DNA: TGTGCCAGCGACCGGGACTCCGGGTTCGCTACGCAGTATTTT. It specifies CASDRDSGFATQYF. The chain recombines TRBV7-2 with TRBJ2-3; a weak D match, TRBD2 (6 bases). Deletions cut 8 bases from V and 8 bases from J, with 20 bases between. The CDR3 has 14 amino acids. In germline, CDR1 is SGHTA, CDR2 FQGNSA.

The J gene is TRBJ2-1, the V gene TRBV29-1, with D unresolved. The CDR3 length is 16 residues. In germline, CDR1 is SQVTM, CDR2 ANQGSEA. Trimming left V 6 bases short and J 0 bases short, with 18 bases between. In DNA, the CDR3 is TGCAGCGTGGCCTCTACTACAGTGAGCTCCTACAATGAGCAGTTCTTC. Translating gives CSVASTTVSSYNEQFF.

This clonotype was counted a few times. The rearrangement uses TRBV20-1 and TRBJ2-5; TRBD1 or TRBD2 may be the D gene (5 bases each). V was shortened by 6 bases and J by 3 bases, with 14 bases between the two germline ends. CDR1 and CDR2 (germline): DFQATT, SNEGSKA (reference sequence). There are 13 residues in the CDR3. CDR3 in DNA: TGCAGTGCCACCCGGGACCTTGAAGAGACCCAGTACTTC. It codes for CSATRDLEETQYF.

This clonotype occurred many times. This rearrangement joins TRBV6-5 to TRBJ1-1, with TRBD1 matching 12 bases. V dropped 6 bases and J dropped 4; count of bases not matched to a gene: 6. The CDR3 length is 15 residues. Germline V gene lookup returns CDR1 MNHEY and CDR2 SVGAGI. The chain's CDR3 is CASRGTGGWGTEAFF. In nucleotides, the CDR3 is TGTGCCAGCAGGGGGACAGGGGGCTGGGGCACTGAAGCTTTCTTT.

The rearrangement joins TRBV29-1 to TRBJ1-6; D is ambiguous. Germline-derived CDR1 and CDR2 are SQVTM and ANQGSEA. V was cut by 4 bases and J by 7 bases, with 14 bases left in between. CDR3 length: 14 amino acids. CDR3 region: CSVAHDNANSPLHF. The CDR3 nucleotides read TGCAGCGTTGCACACGACAATGCCAATTCACCCCTCCACTTT.

This clonotype was counted ten times or more. This rearrangement joins TRBV9 to TRBJ2-2, with TRBD2 as a possible D gene (5 bases). CDR3 length equals 11 residues. Per germline, CDR1 SGDLS and CDR2 YYNGEE. The V and J ends lost 7 bases and 5 bases respectively, with 6 bases between them. CDR3 nucleotide sequence: TGTGCCAGCGGCGGGACCGGGGAGCTGTTTTTT. Protein sequence: CASGGTGELFF.

This clonotype was detected ten times or more. The chain combines TRBV12-3 or TRBV12-4 with TRBJ2-2; D possibly corresponds to TRBD2 (5 bases). The CDR3 covers 15 residues. With 2 bases removed from V and 3 bases from J, the gap between germline ends came to 10 bases. In nucleotides, the CDR3 is TGTGCCAGCAGTTTAAGGGAGATTCACACCGGGGAGCTGTTTTTT. It yields the protein CASSLREIHTGELFF.

The rearrangement links TRBV6-5 to TRBJ2-3; 11 positions match TRBD2. Germline lookup yields CDR1 MNHEY and CDR2 SVGAGI. V lost 2 bases to trimming and J lost 2 bases; unmatched junction nucleotides: 6. This CDR3 region has 17 residues. The DNA for the CDR3 is TGTGCCAGCAGTTACGGTCTAGCGGGGGGACCCACAGATACGCAGTATTTT. This translates into CASSYGLAGGPTDTQYF.

Points on this clonotype: Possible read error: a much larger clone is one base away. V gene TRBV5-1 combines with J gene TRBJ2-1; D is uncertain. The germline gives CDR1 SGHRS, CDR2 YFSETQ. CDR3 size: 15 residues. The germline V and J ends were trimmed by 0 bases and 6 bases, with 13 bases remaining between them. The CDR3, as DNA: TGCGCCAGCAGCTTGGCTATTCAAGCTTCCAATGAGCAGTTCTTC. Translation: CASSLAIQASNEQFF.

This clonotype was seen only a few times. J is TRBJ1-6 and V is TRBV5-1; the D gene is possibly TRBD1 (6 bases). Trimming removed 5 bases at V and 10 bases at J, with 19 bases between. Germline CDR1 and CDR2: SGHRS and YFSETQ. The CDR3 extends over 15 amino acids. The CDR3 nucleotides are TGCGCCAGCAGACAACAACAGGGAGTTGAGTCACCCCTCCACTTT. Its protein is CASRQQQGVESPLHF.

This clonotype was seen many times. The chain is built from TRBV5-5 and TRBJ2-5; possibly TRBD1 for D (6 bases). V lost 0 bases to trimming and J lost 4 bases, with 13 bases between them. Per germline, CDR1 SGHKS and CDR2 YYEKEE (reference sequence). This CDR3 has 15 amino acids. The CDR3 sequence: CASSLVHSGVETQYF. CDR3 sequence (DNA): TGTGCCAGCAGCTTGGTGCACTCAGGGGTAGAGACCCAGTACTTC.

The V gene is TRBV6-1, the J gene TRBJ2-7; 13 nucleotides align to TRBD2. The J segment lost 4 bases and the V segment lost 5 bases, leaving 8 bases of the junction unmatched. Germline values: CDR1 MNHNS, CDR2 SASEGT. CDR3 length: 16 amino acids. The CDR3 nucleotides are TGTGCCAGCAGTCCAGGACTAGCGGGGGCCCAATACGAGCAGTACTTC. Translation: CASSPGLAGAQYEQYF.

There are many counts of this clonotype. The chain is built from TRBV27 and TRBJ2-1; TRBD2 aligns across 16 bases. Losses at the gene ends were 2 bases for V and 7 bases for J; bases not matched to a gene: 11. The CDR3 loop spans 19 amino acids. In germline, CDR1 is MNHEY, CDR2 SMNVEV (reference sequence). CDR3 sequence reads: CASSLRGLAGGLLINEQFF. In nucleotides, the CDR3 is TGTGCCAGCAGTTTAAGGGGACTAGCGGGAGGGCTTCTCATTAATGAGCAGTTCTTC.

This clonotype showed up just a few times. The chain is built from TRBV7-9 and TRBJ2-5; TRBD2 matches 7 bases. In germline, CDR1 is SEHNR, CDR2 FQNEAQ (reference sequence). Trimming cost V 1 base and J 0 bases; bases outside gene matches: 2. The CDR3 is 15 amino acids. CDR3 residues: CASSLVAGDQETQYF. The CDR3 nucleotides read TGTGCCAGCAGCTTAGTCGCGGGGGACCAAGAGACCCAGTACTTC.

This clonotype was seen at least ten times. The V and J genes are TRBV4-2 and TRBJ2-6, with D maybe TRBD1 (5 bases). From germline, CDR1 is LGHNA and CDR2 YNFKEQ. The CDR3 extends over 17 amino acids. Trimming pared 0 bases from V and 1 base from J, leaving 10 bases between. CDR3 DNA sequence: TGTGCCAGCAGCCAAGAACCAGGGTTATCTGGGGCCAACGTCCTGACTTTC. Translation gives CASSQEPGLSGANVLTF.

The chain recombines TRBV27 with TRBJ1-1, with a possible D match to TRBD1 (6 bases). The V gene's germline CDR1 is MNHEY and CDR2 SMNVEV (reference sequence). CDR3 length equals 15 residues. V was clipped by 6 bases and J by 4 bases, with 18 bases between them. The CDR3 region has the DNA TGTGCCAGCAGACCGATGGGGGGGCGGGTCACTGAAGCTTTCTTT. Translating gives CASRPMGGRVTEAFF.

This clonotype was recorded at least ten times. This sequence joins TRBV10-3 and TRBJ2-3, with a tentative D call TRBD1 (5 bases). V was clipped by 2 bases and J by 2 bases, with 8 bases between them. Germline loops: CDR1 ENHRY, CDR2 SYGVKD. The CDR3 extends over 14 amino acids. In nucleotides, the CDR3 is TGTGCCATCAGTGAGACGGACAACACAGATACGCAGTATTTT. It yields the protein CAISETDNTDTQYF.

V and J are TRBV20-1 and TRBJ2-7, with 10 bases aligning to TRBD1. The CDR3 is made up of 13 amino acids. Germline-derived CDR1 and CDR2 are DFQATT and SNEGSKA (reference sequence). With 4 bases clipped from V and 6 bases from J, the junction kept 6 bases outside the gene matches. CDR3 nucleotide sequence: TGCAGTGCTACCCGGGACAGGGGTATCGAGCAGTACTTC. Translation gives CSATRDRGIEQYF.

The J gene is TRBJ1-4, the V gene TRBV15; 8 bases agree with TRBD1. With V trimmed by 4 bases and J by 7 bases, 5 bases remained unmatched. Germline assignment: CDR1 LNHNV and CDR2 YYDKDF (reference sequence). CDR3 length: 14 residues. The DNA of the CDR3 is TGTGCCACCAGCAAGGGGACAGGAGGTGAAAAACTGTTTTTT. Amino acids: CATSKGTGGEKLFF.

This clonotype was picked up a small number of times. The V call is TRBV25-1, the J call TRBJ2-3; the D call may be TRBD1 or TRBD2 (5 bases each). The V end was cut by 0 bases, the J end by 4 bases, with 11 bases between. The CDR3 consists of 15 residues. Germline values: CDR1 MGHDK, CDR2 SYGVNS. The CDR3 protein is CASSEYAGRADTQYF. Here the CDR3 DNA reads TGTGCCAGCAGTGAATACGCAGGGAGAGCAGATACGCAGTATTTT.

This CDR3 reads CSAGGDGAFF. CDR3 bases: TGCAGCGCGGGTGGGGACGGAGCTTTCTTT. V and J are TRBV29-1 and TRBJ1-1, with a weak D call TRBD1 (5 bases). This CDR3 region has 10 residues. V lost 7 bases and J 10 bases, leaving 13 bases between the germline ends. CDR1 and CDR2 (germline): SQVTM, ANQGSEA.

The chain is built from TRBV20-1 and TRBJ2-1; 12 bases match TRBD2. Trimming removed 3 bases from V and 9 bases from J; junction bases left unmatched: 6. CDR1 is DFQATT, CDR2 SNEGSKA, per germline (reference sequence). The CDR3 sequence is 14 residues long. CDR3 sequence reads: CSARLAGGQGEQFF. In nucleotides, the CDR3 is TGCAGTGCTAGGCTAGCGGGGGGGCAGGGTGAGCAGTTCTTC.

CDR3 sequence: CASSDLGGPYGYTF. The CDR3, as DNA: TGTGCCAGCAGTGATCTCGGCGGTCCCTATGGCTACACCTTC. The J gene is TRBJ1-2, the V gene TRBV27; D not resolved. The CDR3 covers 14 residues. Germline V lookup: CDR1 MNHEY, CDR2 SMNVEV (reference sequence). Trimming pared 5 bases from V and 4 bases from J, leaving 14 bases between.

This clonotype has only a few counts. J is TRBJ2-7 and V is TRBV5-5; TRBD1 might be the D (7 bases). Trimming left V 3 bases short and J 2 bases short, with 18 bases between. Germline values: CDR1 SGHKS, CDR2 YYEKEE (reference sequence). This CDR3 contains 16 residues. The CDR3 is CASSSPGGRGTYEQYF. For the CDR3, the DNA is TGTGCCAGCAGCTCCCCCGGGGGCAGGGGGACCTACGAGCAGTACTTC.